This T cell receptor beta chain emerged from a study of beta chain features in type 1 diabetes. Per germline, CDR1 SEHNR and CDR2 FQNEAQ (reference sequence). Trimming removed 5 bases at V and 5 bases at J, with 6 bases between. This CDR3 comprises 11 residues. Sequenced material consisted of expressed TCRB transcripts (all of the isolated RNA was reverse transcribed). TCRdb keeps only in-frame clones here, not all; method: immunoSEQ multiplex PCR. The repertoire consists of around 430,000 clones, with roughly 30% occurring once and the leading ten covering 0.05% to 0.065%. The chain uses TRBV7-9 and TRBJ2-5; no clear D gene. The source of this sequence is a young man in good health. Material for sequencing was naive CD4+ T cells from blood. The CDR3 DNA sequence: TGTGCCAGCAGCCAACTTGAGACCCAGTACTTC. This codes for CASSQLETQYF. Variable domain in full (rest from reference TRBV7-9 and TRBJ2-5): DTGVSQNPRHKITKRGQNVTFRCDPISEHNRLYWYRQTLGQGPEFLTYFQNEAQLEKSRLLSDRFSAERPKGSFSTLEIQRTEQGDSAMYLCASSQLETQYFGPGTRLLVL.